The present T cell receptor beta chain was sequenced within a study of T-cell memory formation after mild COVID-19. Study overall: TCR clustering was largely donor specific.

Employing constant-segment primers, 5'RACE generated TCR alpha and TCR beta cDNA libraries bearing sample barcodes and UMIs. TCRdb analysed the 5' RACE reads with MiXCR anew, one entry per CDR3 protein. The sample lists approximately 260,000 distinct CDR3 sequences, around 17% occurring once. This clonotype was detected only a few times. Its target is not known. Germline V lookup: CDR1 MNHEY, CDR2 SVGEGT. The CDR3 spans 16 residues. The trim removed 5 bases at V and 1 base at J, leaving 9 bases unmatched. Whole-study findings and limits: CD8+ contracting clones occupied EMRA, while CD4+ ones occupied mainly CM and EM. Later expanders leaned CD4+, whereas day 15 to 85 contracting clones were balanced CD4/CD8.

This sequence originates from a man younger than 30 who had mild COVID-19 (a few samples of this study predate the infection). Cell type and time point are not known. The sample was PBMCs or a T cell subset sorted from them (not recorded which). This sequence joins TRBV6-2 or TRBV6-3 and TRBJ1-1, with TRBD1 matching 8 bases. CDR3 nucleotides: TGTGCCAGCAGTAAACCTCAGGGGGCGTGGAACACTGAAGCTTTCTTT. It translates to CASSKPQGAWNTEAFF.